This T cell receptor beta chain was found in a study of blood T cell repertoires in COVID-19. The repertoire was sequenced with immunoSEQ multiplex PCR; TCRdb's copy has only in-frame clones and lacks some. Among about 210,000 clones listed, about 80% were seen once. Germline CDR1 is SGHDT and CDR2 is YYEEEE. The CDR3 sequence is 16 residues long. The V gene lost 3 bases and the J gene lost 1 base, with 13 bases spanning the gap. The sequenced sample was peripheral blood. This chain joins TRBV5-6 and TRBJ1-4; possibly TRBD1 for D (5 bases). This receptor was identified in a woman aged 40 to 49 with active or convalescent COVID-19. The CDR3 spells CASSSGLGETNEKLFF. The CDR3 DNA reads as TGTGCCAGCAGCTCGGGCTTAGGGGAAACTAATGAAAAACTGTTTTTT.